The 8 T cell receptor beta chains presented below share a single source sample, sequenced in a study of T cell responses to AZD1222 COVID-19 vaccine. Data came from immunoSEQ multiplex PCR; TCRdb stores just in-frame clones and leaves some out. The repertoire has approximately 81,000 clones, under 90% of them found once; the top ten carry about 1.3%. Sequencing was performed on peripheral blood, taken 28 days after the second AZD1222 dose. These receptors were taken from an adult who received the AZD1222 COVID-19 vaccine.

V usage is TRBV6-1 and J usage is TRBJ2-7; 7 bases fit TRBD2. The CDR3 is 16 amino acids. V dropped 3 bases and J dropped 4; count of bases not matched to a gene: 12. The germline gives CDR1 MNHNS, CDR2 SASEGT. CDR3 loop: CASSDSLGREAYEQYF. Written as DNA, the CDR3 is TGTGCCAGCAGTGATAGTCTGGGTCGGGAGGCTTACGAGCAGTACTTC.

This clone has just one count. The rearrangement joins TRBV28 to TRBJ1-4; D is perhaps TRBD1 (5 bases). This CDR3 has 15 amino acids. Germline-derived CDR1 and CDR2 are MDHEN and SYDVKM. V was pared by 6 bases and J by 4 bases, with 15 bases between. This CDR3 is CASSPSWGNNEKLFF. CDR3 nucleotide sequence: TGTGCCAGCAGCCCGTCTTGGGGCAATAATGAAAAACTGTTTTTT. Full variable domain (remainder filled in from reference TRBV28 and TRBJ1-4): DVKVTQSSRYLVKRTGEKVFLECVQDMDHENMFWYRQDPGLGLRLIYFSYDVKMKEKGDIPEGYSVSREKKERFSLILESASTNQTSMYLCASSPSWGNNEKLFFGSGTQLSVL.

The chain couples TRBV6-5 to TRBJ2-3; D is ambiguous. Between the trimmed V and J ends, which lost 5 bases and 3 bases, there was a span of 9 bases. CDR1 and CDR2 from the germline V gene are MNHEY and SVGAGI. CDR3 length: 13 amino acids. This CDR3 is CASSRLGTDTQYF. The CDR3, as DNA: TGTGCCAGCAGTAGACTGGGGACAGATACGCAGTATTTT.

Only a few counts were recorded for this clone. The rearrangement links TRBV7-2 to TRBJ2-1; the D gene is possibly TRBD2 (5 bases). Per the germline V gene, CDR1 is SGHTA and CDR2 is FQGNSA. Trimming removed 5 bases at V and 5 bases at J, with 13 bases between. This CDR3 comprises 14 residues. DNA for the CDR3: TGTGCCAGCAGCCCTAGCTTATTGGACAATGAGCAGTTCTTC. Translating it yields CASSPSLLDNEQFF.

The J gene is TRBJ1-2, the V gene TRBV19; D is ambiguous. The V gene's germline CDR1 is LNHDA and CDR2 SQIVND (reference sequence). The CDR3 totals 13 residues. Trimming left V 7 bases short and J 4 bases short, with 13 bases between. The CDR3: CASTIGQTYGYTF. CDR3 DNA sequence: TGTGCCAGTACCATAGGGCAGACCTATGGCTACACCTTC.

The table lists this clone with a few counts. CDR3 residues: CASSQVLVRGSVGWEQYF. The CDR3 bases are TGTGCCAGCAGCCAAGTTTTGGTCAGGGGGTCCGTCGGATGGGAGCAGTACTTC. The chain carries TRBV4-2 and TRBJ2-7, with 7 bases that match TRBD1. In germline, CDR1 is LGHNA, CDR2 YNFKEQ. J was trimmed by 7 bases and V by 1 base; bases with no gene match: 19. CDR3 length equals 18 residues.

J is TRBJ1-5 and V is TRBV7-9, with 11 bases matching TRBD1. The CDR3 is 16 residues long. V trimming: 1 base; J trimming: 6 bases; junction bases outside the gene matches: 5. Per the germline V gene, CDR1 is SEHNR and CDR2 is FQNEAQ (reference sequence). Here the CDR3 reads CASSLGTGGVGQPQHF. CDR3 bases: TGTGCCAGCAGCTTAGGGACAGGGGGCGTGGGTCAGCCCCAGCATTTT. Supplemented by reference TRBV7-9 and TRBJ1-5, the full variable domain reads DTGVSQNPRHKITKRGQNVTFRCDPISEHNRLYWYRQTLGQGPEFLTYFQNEAQLEKSRLLSDRFSAERPKGSFSTLEIQRTEQGDSAMYLCASSLGTGGVGQPQHFGDGTRLSIL.

V gene TRBV4-3 combines with J gene TRBJ1-5, with a possible D match to TRBD1 (6 bases). The CDR3 sequence is 14 residues long. Germline V lookup: CDR1 LGHNA, CDR2 YSLEER. Deletions cut 4 bases from V and 5 bases from J, with 12 bases between. CDR3 sequence reads: CASSPGVADQPQHF. The CDR3 DNA reads TGCGCCAGCAGCCCAGGGGTGGCGGATCAGCCCCAGCATTTT.